Listed below are T cell receptor beta chains from one sample, sequenced in a study of response to subunit inactivated influenza vaccine. TCRdb redid the calling of the RT-PCR reads with MiXCR, one entry per CDR3 protein. Of 600,000 to 850,000 distinct CDR3 sequences in the sample, 11% to 15% were seen once. The source was PBMCs from blood, collected 14 to 15 days before vaccination. Receptor source: a middle-aged man who received an inactivated influenza vaccine. CDR3s include the opening cysteine and the closing phenylalanine or tryptophan. Each record gives: V gene, D gene, clone size, J gene, CDR3 DNA, CDR3 protein. A D gene is named only where the DNA matches it firmly. A row's size may be missing; if present it is once, few, many or a size class.

V gene: TRBV12-3/TRBV12-4
D gene: -
clone size: -
J gene: TRBJ2-7
CDR3 DNA: TGTGCCAGCAGTTCAACTACCTCACCCTACGAGCAGTACTTC
CDR3 protein: CASSSTTSPYEQYF

V gene: TRBV7-9
D gene: TRBD1
clone size: few
J gene: TRBJ2-5
CDR3 DNA: TGTGCCAGCAGCTTAGACGGGACAGTTCAAGAGACCCAGTACTTC
CDR3 protein: CASSLDGTVQETQYF

V gene: TRBV14
D gene: -
clone size: many
J gene: TRBJ2-1
CDR3 DNA: TGTGCCAGCAGCCAAGTACCTGGGAATGAGCAGTTCTTC
CDR3 protein: CASSQVPGNEQFF

V gene: TRBV7-3
D gene: -
clone size: few
J gene: TRBJ2-5
CDR3 DNA: TGTGCCAGCAGGTCGACGTACGAGACCCAGTACTTC
CDR3 protein: CASRSTYETQYF

V gene: TRBV28
D gene: TRBD2
clone size: -
J gene: TRBJ2-7
CDR3 DNA: TGTGCCAGCAGTTTAAGACTAGCGGGAGCACTCGAGCAGTACTTC
CDR3 protein: CASSLRLAGALEQYF

V gene: TRBV7-2
D gene: -
clone size: few
J gene: TRBJ2-3
CDR3 DNA: TGTGCCAGCAGCGTCTGGGAGTCAGATACGCAGTATTTT
CDR3 protein: CASSVWESDTQYF

V gene: TRBV3-1
D gene: -
clone size: few
J gene: TRBJ1-2
CDR3 DNA: TGTGCCAGCAGCCCCGGGTCCGGGGGCTACACCTTC
CDR3 protein: CASSPGSGGYTF

V gene: TRBV19
D gene: TRBD1
clone size: -
J gene: TRBJ1-2
CDR3 DNA: TGTGCCAGTAGCCCGGGACAGGAACCCTATGGCTACACCTTC
CDR3 protein: CASSPGQEPYGYTF

V gene: TRBV7-6
D gene: -
clone size: -
J gene: TRBJ2-3
CDR3 DNA: TGTGCCAGCAGTACCGCGGCGGGGGATACGCAGTATTTT
CDR3 protein: CASSTAAGDTQYF

V gene: TRBV7-2
D gene: TRBD1
clone size: few
J gene: TRBJ1-1
CDR3 DNA: TGTGCCAGCAGCCCGCATGTCCGTGGACAGGGAGAAGCTTTCTTT
CDR3 protein: CASSPHVRGQGEAFF

V gene: TRBV7-2
D gene: -
clone size: -
J gene: TRBJ2-5
CDR3 DNA: TGTGCCAGCAGCATACTAGACAGGAGAGAAGAGACCCAGTACTTC
CDR3 protein: CASSILDRREETQYF

V gene: TRBV2
D gene: -
clone size: many
J gene: TRBJ2-2
CDR3 DNA: TGTGCCACCCGCGAAAGTGTGGGCGGGGAGCTGTTTTTT
CDR3 protein: CATRESVGGELFF

V gene: TRBV4-2
D gene: -
clone size: many
J gene: TRBJ2-7
CDR3 DNA: TGTGCCAGCAGCCAAGACGGTCATACCTACGAGCAGTACTTC
CDR3 protein: CASSQDGHTYEQYF

V gene: TRBV6-1
D gene: -
clone size: few
J gene: TRBJ2-4
CDR3 DNA: TGTGCCAGCAGTCCAGGGGGAGGGAACATTCAGTACTTC
CDR3 protein: CASSPGGGNIQYF

V gene: TRBV12-3/TRBV12-4
D gene: -
clone size: -
J gene: TRBJ1-5
CDR3 DNA: TGTGCCAGCAGTTCACGGGCTCCCTCGTCGCCCGAGCAGCCCCAGCATTTT
CDR3 protein: CASSSRAPSSPEQPQHF

V gene: TRBV5-1
D gene: TRBD2
clone size: -
J gene: TRBJ2-7
CDR3 DNA: TGCGCCAGCAGCTTTCTTCCTAGCGGCTACGAGCAGTACTTC
CDR3 protein: CASSFLPSGYEQYF

V gene: TRBV28
D gene: -
clone size: many
J gene: TRBJ2-7
CDR3 DNA: TGTGCCAGCAGTTGGCAGTCCCTAGCGCAGAACTACGAGCAGTACTTC
CDR3 protein: CASSWQSLAQNYEQYF

V gene: TRBV3-1
D gene: TRBD2
clone size: -
J gene: TRBJ2-1
CDR3 DNA: TGTGCCAGCAGCCAAGGACTAGCGGGGGCCCTTATTGAGCAGTTCTTC
CDR3 protein: CASSQGLAGALIEQFF

V gene: TRBV12-3/TRBV12-4
D gene: TRBD2
clone size: few
J gene: TRBJ2-2
CDR3 DNA: TGTGCCAGCCTTCTCGGGACTAGGGCCGGGGAGCTGTTTTTT
CDR3 protein: CASLLGTRAGELFF

V gene: TRBV10-3
D gene: -
clone size: many
J gene: TRBJ2-3
CDR3 DNA: TGTGCCGCCGGAGGGGATAACACAGATACGCAGTATTTT
CDR3 protein: CAAGGDNTDTQYF

V gene: TRBV9
D gene: -
clone size: few
J gene: TRBJ2-1
CDR3 DNA: TGTGCCAGCAGCGCCCGGGGTTCTGGTTACAATGAGCAGTTCTTC
CDR3 protein: CASSARGSGYNEQFF

V gene: TRBV2
D gene: -
clone size: -
J gene: TRBJ2-5
CDR3 DNA: TGTGCCAGCAGTGTAGGGGGGCGGACCCAGTACTTC
CDR3 protein: CASSVGGRTQYF

V gene: TRBV12-3/TRBV12-4
D gene: -
clone size: few
J gene: TRBJ2-1
CDR3 DNA: TGTGCCAGCAGTTTAAATCAGGGCCCTTACGATGAGCAGTTCTTC
CDR3 protein: CASSLNQGPYDEQFF

V gene: TRBV5-1
D gene: TRBD2
clone size: many
J gene: TRBJ2-1
CDR3 DNA: TGCGCCAGCAGCATAGGACACTCGGGGGGCTCCTACAATGAGCAGTTCTTC
CDR3 protein: CASSIGHSGGSYNEQFF

V gene: TRBV20-1
D gene: TRBD2
clone size: -
J gene: TRBJ2-2
CDR3 DNA: TGCAGTGCTAGCAGGACTAGCGGGGACACCGGGGAGCTGTTTTTT
CDR3 protein: CSASRTSGDTGELFF

V gene: TRBV12-3/TRBV12-4
D gene: TRBD1
clone size: many
J gene: TRBJ1-1
CDR3 DNA: TGTGCCAGCAGTCGCCGACAGGGGAGTTTCGCTGAAGCTTTCTTT
CDR3 protein: CASSRRQGSFAEAFF

V gene: TRBV5-1
D gene: -
clone size: few
J gene: TRBJ2-1
CDR3 DNA: TGCGCCAGCAGCTTGGGGGGTGAGGAGCAGTTCTTC
CDR3 protein: CASSLGGEEQFF

V gene: TRBV28
D gene: -
clone size: many
J gene: TRBJ2-1
CDR3 DNA: TGTGCCAGCACCCCCCCGGGTTTATACAATGAGCAGTTCTTC
CDR3 protein: CASTPPGLYNEQFF

V gene: TRBV20-1
D gene: TRBD1
clone size: -
J gene: TRBJ2-7
CDR3 DNA: TGCAGTGCTAGAGTGGGGACAGGGTATAACGAGCAGTACTTC
CDR3 protein: CSARVGTGYNEQYF

V gene: TRBV5-1
D gene: TRBD2
clone size: -
J gene: TRBJ2-7
CDR3 DNA: TGCGCCAGCAGCTGGGGGACTAGCGAATACGAGCAGTACTTC
CDR3 protein: CASSWGTSEYEQYF

V gene: TRBV5-1
D gene: TRBD1
clone size: few
J gene: TRBJ1-1
CDR3 DNA: TGCGCCAGCAGCTCCCTGACAGGGGGAAACACTGAAGCTTTCTTT
CDR3 protein: CASSSLTGGNTEAFF

V gene: TRBV9
D gene: -
clone size: few
J gene: TRBJ2-1
CDR3 DNA: TGTGCCAGCAGCGTAAAACTGATTACCTACAATGAGCAGTTCTTC
CDR3 protein: CASSVKLITYNEQFF

V gene: TRBV29-1
D gene: -
clone size: -
J gene: TRBJ2-5
CDR3 DNA: TGCAGCGTCGACCAAGAGACCCAGTACTTC
CDR3 protein: CSVDQETQYF

V gene: TRBV7-6
D gene: -
clone size: few
J gene: TRBJ2-3
CDR3 DNA: TGTGCCAGCAGCATCGACACAGGGTCAGATACGCAGTATTTT
CDR3 protein: CASSIDTGSDTQYF

V gene: TRBV12-3/TRBV12-4
D gene: -
clone size: -
J gene: TRBJ2-5
CDR3 DNA: TGTGCCAGCAGTCAAAGGGGGGCAGAGACCCAGTACTTC
CDR3 protein: CASSQRGAETQYF

V gene: TRBV20-1
D gene: TRBD2
clone size: many
J gene: TRBJ2-1
CDR3 DNA: TGCAGTGCCCAAACTAGCGGTTCTTACAATGAGCAGTTCTTC
CDR3 protein: CSAQTSGSYNEQFF

V gene: TRBV12-3/TRBV12-4
D gene: -
clone size: -
J gene: TRBJ1-2
CDR3 DNA: TGTGCCAGCAGCAAGCCTGACAGTTACCCTCTTTATGGCTACACCTTC
CDR3 protein: CASSKPDSYPLYGYTF

V gene: TRBV4-1
D gene: TRBD2
clone size: many
J gene: TRBJ2-7
CDR3 DNA: TGCGCCAGCAGCCAAGGGACTAGCGGGGGGTACGAGCAGTACTTC
CDR3 protein: CASSQGTSGGYEQYF

V gene: TRBV7-9
D gene: -
clone size: few
J gene: TRBJ1-4
CDR3 DNA: TGTGCCAGCAGCTTAACCGGGGGGAGTGAAAAACTGTTTTTT
CDR3 protein: CASSLTGGSEKLFF

V gene: TRBV2
D gene: TRBD1
clone size: few
J gene: TRBJ2-2
CDR3 DNA: TGTGCCAGCACCGAACAGGGGCACACCGGGGAGCTGTTTTTT
CDR3 protein: CASTEQGHTGELFF

V gene: TRBV12-3/TRBV12-4
D gene: TRBD1
clone size: -
J gene: TRBJ2-1
CDR3 DNA: TGTGCCAGCAGTTCTCGGGACAGGGCATACAATGAGCAGTTCTTC
CDR3 protein: CASSSRDRAYNEQFF

V gene: TRBV4-2
D gene: TRBD2
clone size: few
J gene: TRBJ2-7
CDR3 DNA: TGTGCCAGCAGCCAAGAAGGGCTAGCGGGCTACGAGCAGTACTTC
CDR3 protein: CASSQEGLAGYEQYF

V gene: TRBV29-1
D gene: -
clone size: few
J gene: TRBJ1-1
CDR3 DNA: TGCAGCGTTGTCGGGACTCACGGGCGGAACACTGAAGCTTTCTTT
CDR3 protein: CSVVGTHGRNTEAFF

V gene: TRBV12-3/TRBV12-4
D gene: -
clone size: few
J gene: TRBJ2-1
CDR3 DNA: TGTGCCAGCAGCATCAATGAGCAGTTCTTC
CDR3 protein: CASSINEQFF

V gene: TRBV5-1
D gene: -
clone size: few
J gene: TRBJ2-5
CDR3 DNA: TGCGCCAGCAGCTTGTATGGTCCGGGGAACCAAGAGACCCAGTACTTC
CDR3 protein: CASSLYGPGNQETQYF

V gene: TRBV20-1
D gene: TRBD2
clone size: few
J gene: TRBJ2-5
CDR3 DNA: TGCAGTGCTGGGAGGACTAGAGTCCAAGAGACCCAGTACTTC
CDR3 protein: CSAGRTRVQETQYF

V gene: TRBV12-3/TRBV12-4
D gene: -
clone size: few
J gene: TRBJ1-3
CDR3 DNA: TGTGCCAGCAGTTTGAACAGGGTGAGGGACACCATATATTTT
CDR3 protein: CASSLNRVRDTIYF

V gene: TRBV30
D gene: -
clone size: -
J gene: TRBJ2-7
CDR3 DNA: TGTGCCTGGAGTGTGTCGGGGAACGAGCAGTACTTC
CDR3 protein: CAWSVSGNEQYF

V gene: TRBV12-5
D gene: -
clone size: -
J gene: TRBJ2-1
CDR3 DNA: TGTGCTAGTGGCCCCTCCGGAGGGGAGCAGTTCTTC
CDR3 protein: CASGPSGGEQFF

V gene: TRBV19
D gene: -
clone size: -
J gene: TRBJ2-7
CDR3 DNA: TGTGCCAGTAGTATAGCTGGTCTGGGGGCCGGGGAGCAGTACTTC
CDR3 protein: CASSIAGLGAGEQYF

V gene: TRBV10-2
D gene: -
clone size: -
J gene: TRBJ2-7
CDR3 DNA: TGCGCCAGCGGACCGGGCCAAGGGGTTGGACAGTACTTC
CDR3 protein: CASGPGQGVGQYF

V gene: TRBV3-1
D gene: TRBD2
clone size: -
J gene: TRBJ2-1
CDR3 DNA: TGTGCCAGCAGCCATAGCGGGGATTACAATGAGCAGTTCTTC
CDR3 protein: CASSHSGDYNEQFF

V gene: TRBV14
D gene: -
clone size: -
J gene: TRBJ1-1
CDR3 DNA: TGTGCCAGCAGCCTCCAGCTAGGGGGAACTGAAGCTTTCTTT
CDR3 protein: CASSLQLGGTEAFF

V gene: TRBV4-2
D gene: TRBD2
clone size: few
J gene: TRBJ2-1
CDR3 DNA: TGTGCCAGCAGCCCCGGACTAGGAGCCTACAATGAGCAGTTCTTC
CDR3 protein: CASSPGLGAYNEQFF